Shown below are 29 T cell receptor beta chains from a single sample sequenced in a study of vaccination and CD4 T cells after COVID-19. Cultured CD4+ T cells had their DNA profiled by the Oncomine TCR Beta short-read assay. TCRdb ran MiXCR on the PCR reads and lists one entry per CDR3 protein. Of tens of thousands of distinct CDR3 sequences in the sample, 40% to 50% were seen once. Treatment denoted: roughly ten-day PBMC culture with coronavirus spike peptide pools or control peptides (ViraFEST assay). These receptors are not linked to any known antigen. The source material was CD4+ T cells from blood, cultured in vitro. The receptors here all came from a human donor who had recovered from COVID-19.

This clonotype has just a few counts. The chain links TRBV27 to TRBJ1-5, with a weak D call TRBD1 (5 bases). Trimming shortened V by 6 bases and J by 6 bases, and 12 bases separated the two germline ends. The CDR3 runs 13 residues. CDR1 and CDR2 (germline): MNHEY, SMNVEV (reference sequence). DNA for the CDR3: TGTGCCAGCAGGCTAGACAGTCGTCAGCCCCAGCATTTT. Protein sequence: CASRLDSRQPQHF.

The genes are TRBV18 and TRBJ2-3; 11 nucleotides agree with TRBD2. With 6 bases clipped from V and 2 bases from J, the junction kept 10 bases outside the gene matches. The CDR3 is made up of 17 amino acids. Germline V CDR1 and CDR2: KGHSH, LQKENI. DNA of the CDR3: TGTGCCAGCTCCACTGGGCCGGGACTAGCGGCCACAGATACGCAGTATTTT. Residues: CASSTGPGLAATDTQYF. The full variable domain, in which reference TRBV18 and TRBJ2-3 provide the parts outside the CDR3, is NAGVMQNPRHLVRRRGQEARLRCSPMKGHSHVYWYRQLPEEGLKFMVYLQKENIIDESGMPKERFSAEFPKEGPSILRIQQVVRGDSAAYFCASSTGPGLAATDTQYFGPGTRLTVL.

This rearrangement joins TRBV2 to TRBJ1-1, with TRBD1 as a possible D gene (5 bases). Germline V gene data show CDR1 as SNHLY and CDR2 as FYNNEI. The CDR3 contains 13 residues. The V end lost 7 bases, the J end lost 0 bases, and 9 bases lay between the germline ends. CDR3 sequence reads: CASTAGMNTEAFF. Here the CDR3 DNA reads TGTGCCAGCACGGCAGGGATGAACACTGAAGCTTTCTTT. The full variable domain, its missing parts supplied by reference TRBV2 and TRBJ1-1, is EPEVTQTPSHQVTQMGQEVILRCVPISNHLYFYWYRQILGQKVEFLVSFYNNEISEKSEIFDDQFSVERPDGSNFTLKIRSTKLEDSAMYFCASTAGMNTEAFFGQGTRLTVV.

V is TRBV27 and J is TRBJ2-5, with D perhaps matching TRBD1 (6 bases). Trimming pared 1 base from V and 4 bases from J, leaving 19 bases between. This CDR3 has 17 amino acids. Germline V lookup: CDR1 MNHEY, CDR2 SMNVEV (reference sequence). The CDR3 nucleotides read TGTGCCAGCAGTTTATTCGGGACAAACGCGGGCATAGAGACCCAGTACTTC. It codes for CASSLFGTNAGIETQYF.

The genes are TRBV4-1 and TRBJ1-5; a possible D gene is TRBD1 (5 bases). Germline loops: CDR1 MGHRA, CDR2 YSYEKL. The CDR3 covers 15 residues. Trimming shortened V by 1 base and J by 4 bases, and 11 bases separated the two germline ends. CDR3 residues: CASSQGQGFNQPQHF. DNA of the CDR3: TGCGCCAGCAGCCAAGGGCAGGGCTTTAATCAGCCCCAGCATTTT.

The chain has TRBV20-1 and TRBJ1-5; D is possibly TRBD1 (5 bases). This CDR3 is 14 amino acids long. Trimming took 3 bases from V and 5 from J, leaving 14 bases between them. Germline-derived CDR1 and CDR2 are DFQATT and SNEGSKA (reference sequence). The CDR3 spells CSARGTWGDQPQHF. The CDR3 nucleotides are TGCAGTGCTAGGGGTACCTGGGGGGATCAGCCCCAGCATTTT.

This clonotype was counted between two and nine times. The rearrangement joins TRBV19 to TRBJ1-5; D possibly corresponds to TRBD1 (6 bases). CDR3 length: 17 residues. Germline lookup yields CDR1 LNHDA and CDR2 SQIVND (reference sequence). V lost 3 bases to trimming and J lost 3 bases, with 18 bases between them. The CDR3 protein is CASSMVGAGGFNQPQHF. The CDR3 region has the DNA TGTGCCAGTAGTATGGTGGGGGCTGGGGGCTTCAATCAGCCCCAGCATTTT.

A few counts support this clonotype. The chain uses TRBV20-1 and TRBJ1-2, with 7 bases identical to TRBD1. CDR3 size: 16 residues. Looked up from germline, CDR1 is DFQATT and CDR2 is SNEGSKA (reference sequence). Trimming cost V 0 bases and J 3 bases; bases outside gene matches: 10. As DNA, the CDR3 is TGCAGTGCTAGAGAAGTAGGGGGCAGGTCCGACTATGGCTACACCTTC. Protein: CSAREVGGRSDYGYTF.

This clonotype showed up just a few times. This chain uses TRBV11-3 with TRBJ2-7; no reliable D call. CDR1 SGHNT and CDR2 YENEEA come from the germline V gene. V shed 5 bases and J shed 5 bases, with 16 bases lying between them. The CDR3 totals 14 residues. In DNA form, the CDR3 reads TGTGCCAGCAGCCATGGACCGGTGGCTGACGAGCAGTACTTC. Amino acid sequence: CASSHGPVADEQYF.

The rearrangement uses TRBV7-2 and TRBJ2-7; TRBD2 agrees at 11 bases. CDR1 and CDR2 from the germline V gene are SGHTA and FQGNSA. The CDR3 length is 16 residues. V gave up 5 bases and J gave up 0 bases; unmatched junction bases: 6. CDR3 region: CASSPDSGRASYEQYF. In DNA form, the CDR3 reads TGTGCCAGCAGCCCCGATAGCGGGAGGGCCTCCTACGAGCAGTACTTC.

This clonotype was observed a few times. The V call is TRBV6-1, the J call TRBJ2-1; 7 bases match TRBD2. This CDR3 is 15 amino acids long. Germline V gene lookup returns CDR1 MNHNS and CDR2 SASEGT. The V segment lost 6 bases and the J segment 6 bases; nucleotides outside the gene matches: 11. The CDR3 here is CASRPSGGSSNEQFF. CDR3 nucleotides: TGTGCCAGCAGACCTAGCGGCGGGAGTTCCAATGAGCAGTTCTTC.

V gene TRBV7-2 combines with J gene TRBJ2-7; 8 bases map to TRBD2. With V trimmed by 5 bases and J by 0 bases, 6 bases remained unmatched. The CDR3 is 15 amino acids. CDR1 is SGHTA and CDR2 is FQGNSA in the germline V gene. The CDR3 DNA follows: TGTGCCAGCAGCGCTAGCGGGTCCAGCTCCTACGAGCAGTACTTC. Translation: CASSASGSSSYEQYF.

The rearrangement joins TRBV20-1 to TRBJ2-3; unclear D gene. V lost 0 bases to trimming and J lost 2 bases, with 15 bases between them. The CDR3 consists of 16 residues. CDR1 and CDR2 (germline): DFQATT, SNEGSKA (reference sequence). The CDR3 nucleotides read TGCAGTGCTAGAGATAGAGATAGCTGGGACACAGATACGCAGTATTTT. This encodes CSARDRDSWDTDTQYF.

This clonotype was seen a few times. The chain joins TRBV6-4 to TRBJ2-1; 10 positions match TRBD1. With V trimmed by 0 bases and J by 7 bases, 3 bases remained unmatched. The CDR3 loop spans 15 amino acids. Germline loops: CDR1 MRHNA, CDR2 SNTAGT. The CDR3 sequence: CASSDSGQGPNEQFF. In nucleotides, the CDR3 is TGTGCCAGCAGTGACTCGGGACAGGGGCCAAATGAGCAGTTCTTC.

The rearrangement links TRBV4-2 to TRBJ2-5; 9 bases are shared with TRBD1. Germline V gives CDR1 LGHNA, CDR2 YNFKEQ. This CDR3 comprises 19 residues. Trimming took 4 bases from V and 4 from J; bases not matched to a gene: 19. The CDR3 reads CASSPRRQGVAFGGETQYF. The CDR3 coding sequence is TGTGCCAGCAGCCCGAGAAGACAGGGGGTCGCGTTTGGGGGAGAGACCCAGTACTTC.

The table lists this clonotype with a few counts. The chain joins TRBV6-1 to TRBJ1-1, with TRBD1 as a possible D gene (5 bases). CDR1 MNHNS and CDR2 SASEGT come from the germline V gene. The CDR3 is 15 amino acids. Trimming left V 3 bases short and J 1 base short, with 12 bases between. Here the CDR3 reads CASSDRGPGNTEAFF. The CDR3 DNA sequence: TGTGCCAGCAGTGATCGGGGCCCCGGGAACACTGAAGCTTTCTTT.

The rearrangement joins TRBV25-1 to TRBJ1-2; 7 positions agree with TRBD1. The germline V gene encodes CDR1 MGHDK and CDR2 SYGVNS. CDR3 length: 13 residues. The J segment lost 4 bases and the V segment lost 6 bases, leaving 5 bases of the junction unmatched. The CDR3 DNA is TGTGCCAGCAGGGGGGACAGTGTCTATGGCTACACCTTC. It translates to CASRGDSVYGYTF.

This clonotype came up a few times. The chain employs TRBV20-1 and TRBJ2-3; maybe TRBD2 (6 bases). The CDR3 sequence is 16 residues long. V was pared by 1 base and J by 4 bases, with 18 bases between. Germline CDR1 is DFQATT and CDR2 is SNEGSKA (reference sequence). The CDR3 bases are TGCAGTGCTAGAGGGGGGAGGAGGGGAAATCCAGATACGCAGTATTTT. The encoded protein is CSARGGRRGNPDTQYF.

This sequence joins TRBV11-3 and TRBJ2-1; weak D call: TRBD2 (6 bases). The CDR3 spans 14 residues. V dropped 5 bases and J dropped 8 bases, with 16 bases sitting between them. Germline V CDR1 and CDR2: SGHNT, YENEEA. The CDR3 DNA is TGTGCCAGCAGCCGTATACTAGCTAGAGATGAGCAGTTCTTC. Its translation is CASSRILARDEQFF.

The sample holds a few counts of this clonotype. The V gene is TRBV27, the J gene TRBJ2-7, with 9 bases that match TRBD2. V lost 5 bases and J lost 3; bases outside the gene matches: 20. Germline-derived CDR1 and CDR2 are MNHEY and SMNVEV (reference sequence). This CDR3 region has 19 residues. CDR3 nucleotide sequence: TGTGCCAGCAGTCCCCCAGTCCTCCTAGCGGGAAAGTCCTACTACGAGCAGTACTTC. The encoded protein is CASSPPVLLAGKSYYEQYF.

The chain combines TRBV20-1 with TRBJ2-1; D is possibly TRBD2 (5 bases). Germline values: CDR1 DFQATT, CDR2 SNEGSKA (reference sequence). The CDR3 totals 18 residues. The V and J ends lost 6 bases and 4 bases respectively, with 28 bases between them. The CDR3 loop is CSATSPGSWAMSYNEQFF. The CDR3 DNA sequence: TGCAGTGCCACCTCCCCGGGGTCTTGGGCTATGTCATACAATGAGCAGTTCTTC.

The CDR3 DNA reads as TGCGCCAGCAGCTTGGGGGGTAAGGGGTCCACCCCCGACGAGCAGTACTTC. Protein product: CASSLGGKGSTPDEQYF. This sequence joins TRBV5-1 and TRBJ2-7; possible D gene TRBD1, 5 bases. The CDR3 is made up of 17 amino acids. The germline V gene has CDR1 SGHRS and CDR2 YFSETQ. Trimming cost V 0 bases and J 5 bases, with 21 bases left between them. Filled out from reference TRBV5-1 and TRBJ2-7, the complete variable domain reads KAGVTQTPRYLIKTRGQQVTLSCSPISGHRSVSWYQQTPGQGLQFLFEYFSETQRNKGNFPGRFSGRQFSNSRSEMNVSTLELGDSALYLCASSLGGKGSTPDEQYFGPGTRLTVT.

The gene calls are TRBV7-9 and TRBJ1-6, with TRBD1 matching 10 bases. With V trimmed by 3 bases and J by 8 bases, 4 bases remained unmatched. Germline V gene data show CDR1 as SEHNR and CDR2 as FQNEAQ (reference sequence). This CDR3 has 15 amino acids. CDR3 nucleotides: TGTGCCAGCAGCTTGGGGGACAGGGGAGATTCACCCCTCCACTTT. Translated: CASSLGDRGDSPLHF.

Only one count was recorded for this clonotype. The J gene is TRBJ1-5, the V gene TRBV12-5; TRBD1 aligns across 7 bases. This CDR3 is 16 amino acids long. The J segment lost 2 bases and the V segment lost 4 bases, leaving 8 bases of the junction unmatched. Germline V gene data show CDR1 as LGHNT and CDR2 as FRNRAP. For the CDR3, the DNA is TGTGCTAGTGGTTGGGGCAATGACAGGGGCAATCAGCCCCAGCATTTT. It yields the protein CASGWGNDRGNQPQHF.

In its sample, this clonotype was seen a few times. This rearrangement joins TRBV6-1 to TRBJ2-3, with 7 bases matching TRBD2. J lost 5 bases, V lost 5 bases, and 13 bases had no gene match. The CDR3 is made up of 16 amino acids. Germline CDR1 reads MNHNS; CDR2 reads SASEGT. The CDR3 DNA reads as TGTGCCAGCAGTCGGGGGGTGGCTAGCAGGCAAGATACGCAGTATTTT. This codes for CASSRGVASRQDTQYF.

In this sample, this clonotype turned up a few times. This chain uses TRBV19 with TRBJ1-6; D remains unclear. V was clipped by 3 bases and J by 8 bases, with 5 bases between them. The length of the CDR3 is 12 residues. CDR1 is LNHDA and CDR2 is SQIVND in the germline V gene (reference sequence). DNA for the CDR3: TGTGCCAGTAGTATCGGGGATTCACCCCTCCACTTT. Translated, it gives CASSIGDSPLHF. The whole variable domain, filled in from reference TRBV19 and TRBJ1-6, reads DGGITQSPKYLFRKEGQNVTLSCEQNLNHDAMYWYRQDPGQGLRLIYYSQIVNDFQKGDIAEGYSVSREKKESFPLTVTSAQKNPTAFYLCASSIGDSPLHFGNGTRLTVT.

This clonotype was counted only a few times. This chain connects TRBV19 to TRBJ1-2, with D unresolved. Germline CDR1 LNHDA, CDR2 SQIVND (reference sequence). The V gene lost 7 bases and the J gene lost 2 bases, with 5 bases spanning the gap. CDR3 length: 11 amino acids. In nucleotides, the CDR3 is TGTGCCAGTAAAAAGAACTATGGCTACACCTTC. This codes for CASKKNYGYTF. The whole variable domain, remainder taken from reference TRBV19 and TRBJ1-2, is DGGITQSPKYLFRKEGQNVTLSCEQNLNHDAMYWYRQDPGQGLRLIYYSQIVNDFQKGDIAEGYSVSREKKESFPLTVTSAQKNPTAFYLCASKKNYGYTFGSGTRLTVV.

J is TRBJ1-3 and V is TRBV5-1; D remains ambiguous. This CDR3 is 16 amino acids long. The V and J ends lost 2 bases and 2 bases respectively, with 14 bases between them. Germline CDR1 reads SGHRS; CDR2 reads YFSETQ. The CDR3, as DNA: TGCGCCAGCAGCTTCACGGTTTCGGCAACTGGAAACACCATATATTTT. It yields the protein CASSFTVSATGNTIYF.

This clonotype was seen more than once but under ten times. This sequence joins TRBV11-2 and TRBJ1-1, with D possibly matching TRBD1 (5 bases). Between the trimmed V and J ends, which lost 0 bases and 7 bases, there was a span of 12 bases. The CDR3 loop spans 14 amino acids. CDR1 and CDR2 from the germline V gene are SGHAT and FQNNGV. The CDR3 DNA is TGTGCCAGCAGCTTAGACAGGACAACAGGTGAAGCTTTCTTT. It translates to CASSLDRTTGEAFF. The whole variable domain, remainder taken from reference TRBV11-2 and TRBJ1-1, is EAGVAQSPRYKIIEKRQSVAFWCNPISGHATLYWYQQILGQGPKLLIQFQNNGVVDDSQLPKDRFSAERLKGVDSTLKIQPAKLEDSAVYLCASSLDRTTGEAFFGQGTRLTVV.